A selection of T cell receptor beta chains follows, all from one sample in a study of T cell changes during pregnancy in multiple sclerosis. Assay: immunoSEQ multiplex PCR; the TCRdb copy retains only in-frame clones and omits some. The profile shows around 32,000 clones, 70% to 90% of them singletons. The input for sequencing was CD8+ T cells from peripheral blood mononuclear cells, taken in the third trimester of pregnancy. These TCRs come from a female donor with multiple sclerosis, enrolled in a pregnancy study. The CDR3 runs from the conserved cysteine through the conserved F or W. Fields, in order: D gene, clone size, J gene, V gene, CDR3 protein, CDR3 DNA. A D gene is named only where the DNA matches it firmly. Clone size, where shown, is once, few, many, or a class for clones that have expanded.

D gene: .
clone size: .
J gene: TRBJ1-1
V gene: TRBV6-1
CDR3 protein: CASSEPPAMNTEAFF
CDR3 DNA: TGTGCCAGCAGTGAACCCCCAGCGATGAACACTGAAGCTTTCTTT

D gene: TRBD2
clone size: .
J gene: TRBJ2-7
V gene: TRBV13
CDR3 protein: CASSSTSSRSSSYEQYF
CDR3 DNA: TGTGCCAGCAGCTCGACTAGCAGCCGATCGAGCTCCTACGAGCAGTACTTC

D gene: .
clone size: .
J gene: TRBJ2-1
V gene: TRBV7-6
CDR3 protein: CASSLKALSYNEQFF
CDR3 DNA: TGTGCCAGCAGCTTAAAAGCGCTATCCTACAATGAGCAGTTCTTC

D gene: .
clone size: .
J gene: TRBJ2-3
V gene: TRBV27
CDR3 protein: CASSYGDTQYF
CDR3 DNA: TGTGCCAGCAGCTACGGGGATACGCAGTATTTT

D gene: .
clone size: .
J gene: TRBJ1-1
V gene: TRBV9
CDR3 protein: CASSATNRVRDTEAFF
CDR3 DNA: TGTGCCAGCAGCGCAACTAACCGTGTCAGGGACACTGAAGCTTTCTTT

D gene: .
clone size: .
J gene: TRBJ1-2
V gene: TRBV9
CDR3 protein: CASSVGTSNYGYTF
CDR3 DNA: TGTGCCAGCAGCGTAGGGACTTCTAACTATGGCTACACCTTC

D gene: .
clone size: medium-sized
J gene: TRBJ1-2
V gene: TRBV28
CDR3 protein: CASSFGGPLGGYTF
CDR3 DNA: TGTGCCAGCAGTTTTGGAGGTCCCCTAGGTGGCTACACCTTC

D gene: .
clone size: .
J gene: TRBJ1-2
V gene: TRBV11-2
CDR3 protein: CASSLYRDFYGYTF
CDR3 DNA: TGTGCCAGCAGCTTGTACCGGGACTTCTATGGCTACACCTTC

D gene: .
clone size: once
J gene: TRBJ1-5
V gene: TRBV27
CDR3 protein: CASSSTIGSNQPQHF
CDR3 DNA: TGTGCCAGCAGTTCTACTATTGGTAGCAATCAGCCCCAGCATTTT

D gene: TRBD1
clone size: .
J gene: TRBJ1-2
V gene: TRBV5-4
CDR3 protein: CASSFRPGGYYGYTF
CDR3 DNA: TGTGCCAGCAGCTTTAGGCCAGGGGGCTACTATGGCTACACCTTC

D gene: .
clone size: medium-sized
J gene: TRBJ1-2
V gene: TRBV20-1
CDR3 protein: CSAQEYGYTF
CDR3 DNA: TGCAGTGCTCAGGAATATGGCTACACCTTC

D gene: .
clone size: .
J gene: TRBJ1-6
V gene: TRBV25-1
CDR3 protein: CASSKDGVYNSPLHF
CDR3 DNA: TGTGCCAGCAGTAAAGACGGAGTCTATAATTCACCCCTCCACTTT

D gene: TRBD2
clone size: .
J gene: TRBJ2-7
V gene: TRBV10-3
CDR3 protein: CAISEGLAGGPHSEQYF
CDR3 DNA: TGTGCCATCAGTGAAGGACTAGCGGGAGGGCCCCATTCCGAGCAGTACTTC

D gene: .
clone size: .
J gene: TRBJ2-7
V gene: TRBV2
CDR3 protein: CASSSSSYEQYF
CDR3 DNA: TGTGCCAGCAGTTCTTCCTCCTACGAGCAGTACTTC

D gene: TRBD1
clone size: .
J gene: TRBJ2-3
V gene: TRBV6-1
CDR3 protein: CASSARDRGTKAQYF
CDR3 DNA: TGTGCCAGCAGTGCCCGGGACAGGGGGACCAAAGCGCAGTATTTT

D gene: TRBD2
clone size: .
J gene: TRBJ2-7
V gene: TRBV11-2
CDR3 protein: CASSLDLSGGARIEQYF
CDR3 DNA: TGTGCCAGCAGCTTAGATCTTAGCGGGGGGGCCAGGATCGAGCAGTACTTC

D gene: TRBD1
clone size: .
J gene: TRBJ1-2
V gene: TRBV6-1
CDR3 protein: CASILTGGSNYGYTF
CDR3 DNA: TGTGCCAGCATCCTCACAGGGGGATCTAACTATGGCTACACCTTC

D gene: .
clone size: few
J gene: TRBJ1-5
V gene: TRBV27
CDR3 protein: CASSLEGWQPQHF
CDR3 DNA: TGTGCCAGCAGTTTGGAGGGGTGGCAGCCCCAGCATTTT

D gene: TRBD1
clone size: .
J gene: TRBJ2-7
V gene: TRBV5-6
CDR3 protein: CASSLGTGGGYEQYF
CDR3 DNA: TGTGCCAGCAGCTTGGGGACAGGGGGAGGGTACGAGCAGTACTTC

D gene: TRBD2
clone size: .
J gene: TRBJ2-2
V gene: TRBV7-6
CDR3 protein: CASSRTSTGELFF
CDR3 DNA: TGTGCCAGCAGCCGGACTAGCACCGGGGAGCTGTTTTTT

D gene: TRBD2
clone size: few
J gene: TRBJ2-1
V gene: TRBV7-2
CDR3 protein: CASSLTSGGPYHNEQFF
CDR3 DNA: TGTGCCAGCAGTCTGACTAGCGGGGGGCCATATCACAATGAGCAGTTCTTC

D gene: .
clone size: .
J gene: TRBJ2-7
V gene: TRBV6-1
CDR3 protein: CASSEHMGAREAPSYEQYF
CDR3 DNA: TGTGCCAGCAGTGAACACATGGGGGCCCGAGAGGCGCCTTCCTACGAGCAGTACTTC

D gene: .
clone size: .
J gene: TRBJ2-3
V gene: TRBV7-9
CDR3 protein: CASSFPPSGDPTDTQYF
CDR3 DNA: TGTGCCAGCAGCTTTCCCCCATCCGGGGATCCCACAGATACGCAGTATTTT

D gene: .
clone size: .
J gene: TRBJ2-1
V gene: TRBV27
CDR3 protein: CASSLWGRVNEQFF
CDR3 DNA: TGTGCCAGCAGTTTATGGGGCAGGGTAAATGAGCAGTTCTTC

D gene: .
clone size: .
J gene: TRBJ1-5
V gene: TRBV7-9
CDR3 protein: CASRGPGVNQPQHF
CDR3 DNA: TGTGCCAGCAGGGGCCCGGGGGTCAATCAGCCCCAGCATTTT

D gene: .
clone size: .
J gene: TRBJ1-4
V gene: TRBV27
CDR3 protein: CASSLQDRRNEKLFF
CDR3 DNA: TGTGCCAGCAGTCTACAAGACAGACGGAATGAAAAACTGTTTTTT

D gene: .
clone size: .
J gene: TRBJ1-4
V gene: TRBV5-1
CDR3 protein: CASSLAVGESNEKLFF
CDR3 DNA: TGCGCCAGCAGCTTGGCCGTCGGGGAATCTAATGAAAAACTGTTTTTT

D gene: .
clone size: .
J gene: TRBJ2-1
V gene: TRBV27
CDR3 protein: CASRSGWVAYNEQFF
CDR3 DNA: TGTGCCAGCAGAAGCGGTTGGGTCGCCTACAATGAGCAGTTCTTC

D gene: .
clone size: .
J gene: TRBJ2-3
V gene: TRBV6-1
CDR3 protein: CASSPRGRADTQYF
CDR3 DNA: TGTGCCAGCAGTCCGAGGGGGAGGGCAGATACGCAGTATTTT

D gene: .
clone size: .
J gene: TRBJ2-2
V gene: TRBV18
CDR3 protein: CASSLIVEAGELFF
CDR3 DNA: TGTGCCAGCTCACTGATTGTGGAGGCCGGGGAGCTGTTTTTT

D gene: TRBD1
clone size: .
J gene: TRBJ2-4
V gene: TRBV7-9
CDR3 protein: CASSSPGQGDLLAKNIQYF
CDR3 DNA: TGTGCCAGCAGCTCGCCGGGACAGGGGGACCTCCTAGCCAAAAACATTCAGTACTTC

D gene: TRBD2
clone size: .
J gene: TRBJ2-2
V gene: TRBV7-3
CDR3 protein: CASSLHGTSYTGELFF
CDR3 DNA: TGTGCCAGCAGCCTGCACGGGACTAGTTACACCGGGGAGCTGTTTTTT

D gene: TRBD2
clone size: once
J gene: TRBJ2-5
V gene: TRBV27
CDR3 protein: CASSNGGTPRETQYF
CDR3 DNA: TGTGCCAGCAGTAACGGGGGGACTCCCCGAGAGACCCAGTACTTC

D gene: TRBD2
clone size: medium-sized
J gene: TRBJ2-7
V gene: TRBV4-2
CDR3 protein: CASSQEKRGAYEQYF
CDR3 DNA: TGTGCCAGCAGCCAAGAGAAGCGGGGGGCCTACGAGCAGTACTTC

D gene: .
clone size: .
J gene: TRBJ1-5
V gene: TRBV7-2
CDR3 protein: CASSLRQDSNQPQHF
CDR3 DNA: TGTGCCAGCAGCTTACGACAGGATAGCAATCAGCCCCAGCATTTT

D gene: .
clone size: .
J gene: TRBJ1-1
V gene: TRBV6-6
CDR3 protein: CASSFPPPGTEAFF
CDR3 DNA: TGTGCCAGCAGTTTTCCCCCGCCGGGCACTGAAGCTTTCTTT

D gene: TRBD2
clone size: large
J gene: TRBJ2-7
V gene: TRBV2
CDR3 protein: CASEAGSSYEQYF
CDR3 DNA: TGTGCCAGTGAAGCGGGGAGCTCCTACGAGCAGTACTTC

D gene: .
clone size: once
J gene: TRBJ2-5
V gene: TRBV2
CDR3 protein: CASTAGGETQYF
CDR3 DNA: TGTGCCAGCACCGCGGGTGGAGAGACCCAGTACTTC

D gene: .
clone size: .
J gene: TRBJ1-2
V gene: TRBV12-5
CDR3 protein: CASGSPGHGYTF
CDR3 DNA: TGTGCTAGTGGTTCGCCAGGCCATGGCTACACCTTC

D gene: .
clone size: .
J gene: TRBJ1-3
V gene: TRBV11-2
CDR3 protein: CASSFTGRSGNTIYF
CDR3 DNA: TGTGCCAGCAGCTTCACAGGGCGATCTGGAAACACCATATATTTT

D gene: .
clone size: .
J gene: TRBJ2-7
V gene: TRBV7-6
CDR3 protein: CASSLATGSPEQYF
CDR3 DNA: TGTGCCAGCAGCTTAGCAACAGGCTCCCCCGAGCAGTACTTC